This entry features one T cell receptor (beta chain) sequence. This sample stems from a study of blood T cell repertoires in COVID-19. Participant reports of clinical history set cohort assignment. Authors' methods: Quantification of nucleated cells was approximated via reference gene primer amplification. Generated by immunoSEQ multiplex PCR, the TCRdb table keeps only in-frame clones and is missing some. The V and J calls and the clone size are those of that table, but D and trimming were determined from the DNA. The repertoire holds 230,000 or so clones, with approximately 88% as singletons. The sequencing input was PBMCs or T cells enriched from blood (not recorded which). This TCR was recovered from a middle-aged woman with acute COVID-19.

The CDR3 is CASSLTSAGGELFF. CDR3 bases: TGTGCCAGCAGCTTAACTAGCGCCGGCGGGGAGCTGTTTTTT. The chain carries TRBV7-8 and TRBJ2-2; 7 positions match TRBD2. Trimming removed 2 bases from V and 7 bases from J; junction bases left unmatched: 4. The CDR3 has 14 residues. Germline V gene lookup returns CDR1 SGHVS and CDR2 FQNEAQ.